The 22 T cell receptor beta chains presented below share a single source sample, sequenced in a study of CD8 T cells in Susac syndrome. When the RNA was reverse transcribed, random hexamers were used with an input of about 0.5 to 1 ug. TCRdb recomputed calls from the immunoSEQ multiplex PCR reads with MiXCR, one row per CDR3 protein. The top ten hold 0.095% of the sample, which has hundreds of thousands of distinct CDR3 sequences, nearly 97% seen once. Sequencing input: CD4+ T cells from PBMCs. The source of these receptors is a human donor with multiple sclerosis.

The gene calls are TRBV12-3 or TRBV12-4 and TRBJ2-3; D may be TRBD1 (5 bases). The CDR3 consists of 14 residues. With 3 bases removed from V and 3 bases from J, the gap between germline ends came to 10 bases. DNA of the CDR3: TGTGCCAGCAGTTTTAGGGGCGGTACAGATACGCAGTATTTT. As protein: CASSFRGGTDTQYF.

This rearrangement joins TRBV5-1 to TRBJ2-6; the D gene is possibly TRBD2 (5 bases). Trimming pared 1 base from V and 1 base from J, leaving 9 bases between. The CDR3 sequence is 16 residues long. CDR1 SGHRS and CDR2 YFSETQ come from the germline V gene. CDR3 nucleotide sequence: TGCGCCAGCAGCTTGTACGGGGATTCTGGGGCCAACGTCCTGACTTTC. Translation gives CASSLYGDSGANVLTF. Complete variable domain (other parts from reference TRBV5-1 and TRBJ2-6): KAGVTQTPRYLIKTRGQQVTLSCSPISGHRSVSWYQQTPGQGLQFLFEYFSETQRNKGNFPGRFSGRQFSNSRSEMNVSTLELGDSALYLCASSLYGDSGANVLTFGAGSRLTVL.

This sequence joins TRBV12-3 or TRBV12-4 and TRBJ1-2, with 9 bases that match TRBD1. V dropped 4 bases and J dropped 8; count of bases not matched to a gene: 11. This CDR3 is built from 15 residues. The CDR3, as DNA: TGTGCCAGCAGTTCCCCGGGACAGGGTCTGGAGGGCTACACCTTC. It codes for CASSSPGQGLEGYTF.

The V call is TRBV7-9, the J call TRBJ2-7; 9 bases fit TRBD1. J gave up 6 bases and V 0 bases, and 6 bases lay outside the gene matches. Germline V gene lookup returns CDR1 SEHNR and CDR2 FQNEAQ (reference sequence). The CDR3 has 15 residues. CDR3 sequence (DNA): TGTGCCAGCAGCTTAGCTGGGGGACAGGGTGGCGAGCAGTACTTC. Translated, it gives CASSLAGGQGGEQYF.

V usage is TRBV9 and J usage is TRBJ2-1, with 11 nucleotides matching TRBD2. The trim removed 3 bases at V and 4 bases at J, leaving 6 bases unmatched. Germline V gene lookup returns CDR1 SGDLS and CDR2 YYNGEE. This CDR3 contains 16 residues. The CDR3 sequence is CASSEWTSGSYNEQFF. For the CDR3, the DNA is TGTGCCAGCAGCGAATGGACTAGCGGGTCTTACAATGAGCAGTTCTTC. The full variable domain, in which reference TRBV9 and TRBJ2-1 provide the parts outside the CDR3, is DSGVTQTPKHLITATGQRVTLRCSPRSGDLSVYWYQQSLDQGLQFLIQYYNGEERAKGNILERFSAQQFPDLHSELNLSSLELGDSALYFCASSEWTSGSYNEQFFGPGTRLTVL.

This chain connects TRBV7-9 to TRBJ2-5, with D possibly called TRBD1 or TRBD2 (5 bases each). Germline V gene sequence: CDR1 SEHNR, CDR2 FQNEAQ (reference sequence). Trimming took off 4 bases at V and 2 bases at J, with 17 bases between the two ends. The CDR3 runs to 16 residues. CDR3 in DNA: TGTGCCAGCAGCTACAACCTCCGGGACGGACAAGAGACCCAGTACTTC. As protein: CASSYNLRDGQETQYF.

This chain joins TRBV20-1 and TRBJ2-7; D perhaps matches TRBD2 (5 bases). The CDR3 spans 14 residues. The ends were cut back, 3 bases at V and 0 bases at J, with 12 bases in the middle. CDR1 is DFQATT and CDR2 is SNEGSKA in the germline V gene (reference sequence). The DNA for the CDR3 is TGCAGTGCTAGTAAAGGACTGTCCTCCTACGAGCAGTACTTC. It codes for CSASKGLSSYEQYF.

The rearrangement uses TRBV4-2 and TRBJ2-2; D gene ambiguous. This CDR3 contains 13 residues. Trimming removed 0 bases at V and 5 bases at J, with 4 bases between. Germline CDR1 and CDR2: LGHNA and YNFKEQ. The CDR3 here is CASSQDRTGELFF. The CDR3 DNA sequence: TGTGCCAGCAGCCAAGACAGGACCGGGGAGCTGTTTTTT.

CDR3 coding DNA: TGTGCCAGCAGACTGGGATGGGGCGACTATGGCTACACCTTC. It codes for CASRLGWGDYGYTF. The V and J genes are TRBV6-1 and TRBJ1-2, with D maybe TRBD1 (5 bases). Germline assignment: CDR1 MNHNS and CDR2 SASEGT. V was clipped by 6 bases and J by 3 bases, with 14 bases between them. The CDR3 is made up of 14 amino acids.

The chain couples TRBV2 to TRBJ2-3, with D possibly matching TRBD1 (6 bases). V was pared by 7 bases and J by 7 bases, with 21 bases between. The V gene's germline CDR1 is SNHLY and CDR2 FYNNEI. The CDR3 is made up of 15 amino acids. CDR3 protein: CASTEVGQGTNTQYF. The CDR3 bases are TGTGCCAGCACCGAGGTTGGTCAGGGGACGAATACGCAGTATTTT.

This chain links TRBV15 with TRBJ1-1; D is undetermined. The CDR3 totals 11 residues. Germline V gives CDR1 LNHNV, CDR2 YYDKDF (reference sequence). V dropped 4 bases and J dropped 3 bases, with 3 bases sitting between them. This CDR3 reads CATSTYTEAFF. Here the CDR3 DNA reads TGTGCCACCAGCACCTACACTGAAGCTTTCTTT.

The V call is TRBV20-1, the J call TRBJ2-3; TRBD1 matches at 9 bases. Germline V CDR1 and CDR2: DFQATT, SNEGSKA (reference sequence). CDR3 size: 13 residues. V shed 6 bases, J shed 11 bases, and the junction held 12 bases outside the gene matches. In DNA, the CDR3 is TGCAGTGCCCGGGACAGGGTGCCCGGAGGGCAGTATTTT. Its protein product is CSARDRVPGGQYF.

V usage is TRBV12-5 and J usage is TRBJ2-1, with D possibly matching TRBD2 (5 bases). CDR3 length equals 13 residues. Per the germline V gene, CDR1 is LGHNT and CDR2 is FRNRAP. Trimming took 0 bases from V and 13 from J, leaving 13 bases between them. The CDR3 loop is CASGLVLGPNQFF. The CDR3 DNA reads TGTGCTAGTGGTTTGGTACTAGGACCGAATCAGTTCTTC.

The chain joins TRBV9 to TRBJ2-5, with D possibly matching TRBD2 (5 bases). V lost 0 bases and J lost 5, with 17 bases in between. This CDR3 contains 16 residues. Germline V gives CDR1 SGDLS, CDR2 YYNGEE. The CDR3 region has the DNA TGTGCCAGCAGCGTAGCGGGCGTAGCGCGAGCGGAGACCCAGTACTTC. The encoded protein is CASSVAGVARAETQYF.

The V call is TRBV30, the J call TRBJ1-5, with 7 bases that match TRBD1. The CDR3 extends over 13 amino acids. The V gene's germline CDR1 is GTSNPN and CDR2 SVGIG (reference sequence). Trimming removed 5 bases from V and 2 bases from J; junction bases left unmatched: 3. The DNA for the CDR3 is TGTGCCTGGTCAGGGGGAGGCAATCAGCCCCAGCATTTT. This codes for CAWSGGGNQPQHF. Drawing the rest from reference TRBV30 and TRBJ1-5, the complete variable domain is SQTIHQWPATLVQPVGSPLSLECTVEGTSNPNLYWYRQAAGRGLQLLFYSVGIGQISSEVPQNLSASRPQDRQFILSSKKLLLSDSGFYLCAWSGGGNQPQHFGDGTRLSIL.

The chain uses TRBV7-2 and TRBJ2-5, with D possibly matching TRBD2 (6 bases). This CDR3 has 14 amino acids. Germline-derived CDR1 and CDR2 are SGHTA and FQGNSA. V was cut by 1 base and J by 4 bases, with 10 bases left in between. The CDR3 is CASSLEAGLETQYF. CDR3 bases: TGTGCCAGCAGCTTAGAAGCGGGTTTAGAGACCCAGTACTTC.

This chain connects TRBV9 to TRBJ2-1; D uncertain. V was cut by 4 bases and J by 2 bases, with 13 bases left in between. Germline CDR1 and CDR2: SGDLS and YYNGEE. This CDR3 is built from 15 residues. This chain's CDR3 is CASSPIVSPYNEQFF. CDR3 nucleotide sequence: TGTGCCAGCAGCCCCATAGTGAGTCCCTACAATGAGCAGTTCTTC. Complete variable domain (other parts from reference TRBV9 and TRBJ2-1): DSGVTQTPKHLITATGQRVTLRCSPRSGDLSVYWYQQSLDQGLQFLIQYYNGEERAKGNILERFSAQQFPDLHSELNLSSLELGDSALYFCASSPIVSPYNEQFFGPGTRLTVL.

V and J are TRBV25-1 and TRBJ2-1, with 12 bases fitting TRBD2. The CDR3 consists of 15 residues. V was pared by 4 bases and J by 9 bases, with 7 bases of the junction left unmatched. Germline V gene sequence: CDR1 MGHDK, CDR2 SYGVNS. The CDR3 loop reads CASSAAGLAGLEQFF. In nucleotides, the CDR3 is TGTGCCAGCAGTGCCGCAGGACTAGCGGGACTTGAGCAGTTCTTC.

V and J are TRBV24-1 and TRBJ1-2; a weak D match, TRBD1 (5 bases). CDR1 KGHDR and CDR2 SFDVKD come from the germline V gene. Trimming shortened V by 0 bases and J by 6 bases, and 13 bases separated the two germline ends. This CDR3 is built from 15 residues. The CDR3 DNA sequence: TGTGCCACCAGTGATTTGCAATTGAGGGGACATGGCTACACCTTC. It translates to CATSDLQLRGHGYTF.

V gene TRBV7-9 combines with J gene TRBJ2-7, with D possibly being TRBD2 (6 bases). The length of the CDR3 is 15 residues. V dropped 1 base and J dropped 5 bases, with 15 bases sitting between them. Germline V gives CDR1 SEHNR, CDR2 FQNEAQ (reference sequence). The CDR3 DNA sequence: TGTGCCAGCAGCTTAGTGCCGGGGGAGAGCCACGAGCAGTACTTC. Amino acids: CASSLVPGESHEQYF.

The chain is built from TRBV9 and TRBJ2-7; D is unresolved. V shed 1 base and J shed 5 bases, with 13 bases lying between them. The germline CDR1 and CDR2 sequences are SGDLS and YYNGEE. The CDR3 has 14 amino acids. CDR3 in amino acids: CASSVRPVADEQYF. CDR3 sequence (DNA): TGTGCCAGCAGCGTACGCCCCGTTGCTGACGAGCAGTACTTC.

The chain couples TRBV30 to TRBJ2-2; possible D gene TRBD1, 5 bases. CDR1 is GTSNPN, CDR2 SVGIG, per germline (reference sequence). The CDR3 covers 15 residues. The V end was cut by 2 bases, the J end by 3 bases, with 13 bases between. CDR3 bases: TGTGCCTGGAGTCTGGGGCAATCCCACACCGGGGAGCTGTTTTTT. Its protein product is CAWSLGQSHTGELFF.